The rows below give T cell receptor beta chains drawn from one sample of a study of OX40 agonist ivuxolimab in advanced cancers. Sequencing was performed with immunoSEQ multiplex PCR; in TCRdb, only in-frame clones are kept and a portion is missing. The sample lists 50,000 or so clones, more than 70% occurring once. Material: CD4+ or CD8+ T cells sorted from blood, obtained in a trial of the OX40 agonist ivuxolimab. Receptor source: an adult with an advanced solid tumor such as melanoma, head and neck, liver or kidney cancer. Both conserved end residues are part of each CDR3. D genes are given only for firm matches. The size of a clone is reported for some rows only, either as once, few or many, or as a class for expanded clones.

length: 13
J: TRBJ1-2
D: TRBD1
V: TRBV5-4
size: .
DNA: TGTGCCAGCAGGGCGACAGGGCACTATGGCTACACCTTC
CDR3: CASRATGHYGYTF

length: 19
J: TRBJ2-3
D: TRBD2
V: TRBV19
size: .
DNA: TGTGCCAGTAGTGCCACCGGGACTAGCGAAAAAGCCTCGAGGTATACGCAGTATTTT
CDR3: CASSATGTSEKASRYTQYF

length: 13
J: TRBJ2-1
D: .
V: TRBV15
size: .
DNA: TGTGCCACTAGCAGCGGACTTTGGAATGAGCAGTTCTTC
CDR3: CATSSGLWNEQFF

length: 14
J: TRBJ1-2
D: .
V: TRBV28
size: .
DNA: TGTGCCAGCAGAACCGGGACAAACCTCTATGGCTACACCTTC
CDR3: CASRTGTNLYGYTF

length: 14
J: TRBJ1-3
D: .
V: TRBV9
size: .
DNA: TGTGCCAGCAGCGCCGACATCTCTGGAAACACCATATATTTT
CDR3: CASSADISGNTIYF

length: 13
J: TRBJ2-3
D: .
V: TRBV5-6
size: .
DNA: TGTGCCAGCAGCTTAGGGACGACAGATACGCAGTATTTT
CDR3: CASSLGTTDTQYF

length: 12
J: TRBJ2-1
D: .
V: TRBV11-2
size: .
DNA: TGTGCCAGCAGCTGGGGGGCTGGCGAGCAGTTCTTC
CDR3: CASSWGAGEQFF

length: 14
J: TRBJ1-2
D: TRBD1
V: TRBV9
size: .
DNA: TGTGCCAGCAGCGCGGGACAGGGAGACTATGGCTACACCTTC
CDR3: CASSAGQGDYGYTF

length: 16
J: TRBJ2-1
D: TRBD2
V: TRBV6-6
size: .
DNA: TGTGCCAGCAGTTACCCGGGACTAGCGGGAGACTATGAGCAGTTCTTC
CDR3: CASSYPGLAGDYEQFF

length: 14
J: TRBJ2-7
D: TRBD1
V: TRBV5-1
size: .
DNA: TGCGCCAGCAGCCTCCGGGACAGGGGGTACGAGCAGTACTTC
CDR3: CASSLRDRGYEQYF

length: 14
J: TRBJ2-5
D: .
V: TRBV28
size: .
DNA: TGTGCCAGCAGTTCGGCCGGGGGCCCGGAGACCCAGTACTTC
CDR3: CASSSAGGPETQYF

length: 13
J: TRBJ2-7
D: TRBD2
V: TRBV30
size: .
DNA: TGTGCCTGGAGCGGGAGGTGGGTGTTCGAGCAGTACTTC
CDR3: CAWSGRWVFEQYF

length: 14
J: TRBJ1-3
D: .
V: TRBV19
size: once
DNA: TGTGCCAGTAGTGCCGACAATTCTGGAAACACCATATATTTT
CDR3: CASSADNSGNTIYF

length: 15
J: TRBJ2-7
D: TRBD1
V: TRBV30
size: .
DNA: TGTGCCTGGAGTCGGGACAGGGGGCGCGTTGGCGAGCAGTACTTC
CDR3: CAWSRDRGRVGEQYF

length: 14
J: TRBJ1-5
D: .
V: TRBV19
size: .
DNA: TGTGCCAGTTCCCGGACAGTTAGCAATCAGCCCCAGCATTTT
CDR3: CASSRTVSNQPQHF

length: 12
J: TRBJ1-6
D: .
V: TRBV27
size: once
DNA: TGTGCCAGCAGTTTCACCGGGAGTCCCCCCCACTTT
CDR3: CASSFTGSPPHF

length: 15
J: TRBJ2-7
D: .
V: TRBV7-8
size: .
DNA: TGTGCCAGCACCACCAGGAGGGCCGGACCTAGCGAGCAGTACTTC
CDR3: CASTTRRAGPSEQYF

length: 14
J: TRBJ2-1
D: .
V: TRBV11-2
size: once
DNA: TGTGCCAGCAGTCTAGGTATGGACTTTCCCTCGGAGTTCTTC
CDR3: CASSLGMDFPSEFF

length: 15
J: TRBJ2-7
D: TRBD2
V: TRBV11-2
size: .
DNA: TGTGCCAGCAGCCCCCGGACTAGCGGGAGTTACGAGCAGTACTTC
CDR3: CASSPRTSGSYEQYF

length: 14
J: TRBJ1-2
D: .
V: TRBV5-1
size: .
DNA: TGCGCCAGCAGTATGGACGGAGCTAACTATGGCTACACCTTC
CDR3: CASSMDGANYGYTF

length: 10
J: TRBJ2-1
D: .
V: TRBV30
size: few
DNA: TGTGCCTGGAGAGACGGTGAGCAGTTCTTC
CDR3: CAWRDGEQFF

length: 16
J: TRBJ1-3
D: .
V: TRBV5-1
size: .
DNA: TGCGCCAGCAGCTTGGGACAGGCGCTCTCTGGAAACACCATATATTTT
CDR3: CASSLGQALSGNTIYF

length: 17
J: TRBJ2-7
D: TRBD2
V: TRBV11-3
size: few
DNA: TGTGCCAGCAGCTTAGGGTCACTAGCGGGAGGGCCCTACGAGCAGTACTTC
CDR3: CASSLGSLAGGPYEQYF

length: 14
J: TRBJ2-5
D: .
V: TRBV2
size: .
DNA: TGTGCCAGCAGGGATTCCCAGACAAGGGAGACCCAGTACTTC
CDR3: CASRDSQTRETQYF

length: 12
J: TRBJ2-1
D: .
V: TRBV5-4
size: .
DNA: TGTGCCAGCAGTCCATGGGGTAATGAGCAGTTCTTC
CDR3: CASSPWGNEQFF

length: 14
J: TRBJ2-1
D: .
V: TRBV5-1
size: .
DNA: TGCGCCAGCAGCTTCAGCAGAGTCTACAATGAGCAGTTCTTC
CDR3: CASSFSRVYNEQFF

length: 16
J: TRBJ2-2
D: .
V: TRBV5-1
size: .
DNA: TGCGCCAGCAGCCACCAAGGGGGAGTTCTGGCCGGGGAGCTGTTTTTT
CDR3: CASSHQGGVLAGELFF

length: 15
J: TRBJ2-1
D: .
V: TRBV11-1
size: .
DNA: TGTGCCAGCAGGGGGAGGGGGGGTACCCACAATGAGCAGTTCTTC
CDR3: CASRGRGGTHNEQFF

length: 16
J: TRBJ2-4
D: TRBD1
V: TRBV14
size: once
DNA: TGTGCCAGCAGCCGATCAGGGGGCTTGGGCAAAAACATTCAGTACTTC
CDR3: CASSRSGGLGKNIQYF

length: 15
J: TRBJ2-5
D: .
V: TRBV5-6
size: few
DNA: TGTGCCAGCAGCTTGGGACCAAGAAGTGTTGAGACCCAGTACTTC
CDR3: CASSLGPRSVETQYF

length: 11
J: TRBJ2-1
D: .
V: TRBV2
size: .
DNA: TGTGCCAGCAGCCCGTACAATGAGCAGTTCTTC
CDR3: CASSPYNEQFF

length: 15
J: TRBJ2-5
D: TRBD1
V: TRBV5-1
size: .
DNA: TGCGCCAGCAGCTTGGCGGGACAGGGTATGGAGACCCAGTACTTC
CDR3: CASSLAGQGMETQYF

length: 16
J: TRBJ1-1
D: .
V: TRBV10-3
size: .
DNA: TGTGCCATCAGTGGACCGGGGGGTAGGGCGAACACTGAAGCTTTCTTT
CDR3: CAISGPGGRANTEAFF

length: 16
J: TRBJ2-2
D: TRBD2
V: TRBV5-6
size: .
DNA: TGTGCCAGCAGCTTTGGTCTAGCGGGAGGAGCCGGGGAGCTGTTTTTT
CDR3: CASSFGLAGGAGELFF

length: 18
J: TRBJ2-2
D: TRBD2
V: TRBV11-1
size: .
DNA: TGTGCCAGCAGCTTAGGGCTCTCGCTAGCGGGAGTTACCGGGGAGCTGTTTTTT
CDR3: CASSLGLSLAGVTGELFF

length: 14
J: TRBJ2-5
D: TRBD2
V: TRBV7-6
size: .
DNA: TGTGCCAGCAGCTTCGGCGGGGGTCCGGAGACCCAGTACTTC
CDR3: CASSFGGGPETQYF

length: 12
J: TRBJ2-7
D: .
V: TRBV11-3
size: .
DNA: TGTGCCAGCAGCCCCCAAAGCTTCGAGCAGTACTTC
CDR3: CASSPQSFEQYF

length: 15
J: TRBJ2-3
D: .
V: TRBV5-8
size: .
DNA: TGTGCCAGCAGCCGTGGACAGCTTAGCACAGATACGCAGTATTTT
CDR3: CASSRGQLSTDTQYF

length: 17
J: TRBJ2-4
D: TRBD1
V: TRBV7-9
size: few
DNA: TGTGCCAGCAGCTTAGGACAGGGAATATTAGCCAAAAACATTCAGTACTTC
CDR3: CASSLGQGILAKNIQYF

length: 13
J: TRBJ1-1
D: .
V: TRBV28
size: .
DNA: TGTGCCAGCAGTTTATTGGGGGGCACTGAAGCTTTCTTT
CDR3: CASSLLGGTEAFF

length: 14
J: TRBJ2-5
D: .
V: TRBV27
size: .
DNA: TGTGCCAGCAGTTTTGCGGGACGCGGAGAGACCCAGTACTTC
CDR3: CASSFAGRGETQYF

length: 12
J: TRBJ1-3
D: .
V: TRBV6-1
size: .
DNA: TGTGCCAGCAGTGAGTCAGGAAACACCATATATTTT
CDR3: CASSESGNTIYF

length: 15
J: TRBJ1-1
D: .
V: TRBV19
size: .
DNA: TGTGCCAGTAGTACCGGACAGCTCCGGAACACTGAAGCTTTCTTT
CDR3: CASSTGQLRNTEAFF

length: 12
J: TRBJ2-3
D: .
V: TRBV6-5
size: .
DNA: TGTGCCAGCAGTCCCGGGGGAGATACGCAGTATTTT
CDR3: CASSPGGDTQYF

length: 13
J: TRBJ2-7
D: .
V: TRBV6-5
size: .
DNA: TGTGCCAGCAGCAGAGGTTCGGCCTACGAGCAGTACTTC
CDR3: CASSRGSAYEQYF

length: 13
J: TRBJ2-3
D: .
V: TRBV7-2
size: .
DNA: TGTGCCAGCAGCCAAAAACAGGGAGGTACGCAGTATTTT
CDR3: CASSQKQGGTQYF

length: 16
J: TRBJ2-5
D: TRBD2
V: TRBV6-4
size: once
DNA: TGTGCCAGCAGTGACAGACTAGCGGGGATCCAAGAGACCCAGTACTTC
CDR3: CASSDRLAGIQETQYF

length: 14
J: TRBJ2-5
D: .
V: TRBV5-1
size: .
DNA: TGCGCCAGCAGCTTGTCGGGGTCCCAAGAGACCCAGTACTTC
CDR3: CASSLSGSQETQYF

length: 15
J: TRBJ2-3
D: .
V: TRBV7-9
size: once
DNA: TGTGCCAGCAGCTTCGTCAGGGCACAGTCAGATACGCAGTATTTT
CDR3: CASSFVRAQSDTQYF